This is a list of T cell receptor beta chains from one sample in a study of blood T cell repertoires in COVID-19. Clones were sequenced by immunoSEQ multiplex PCR, and TCRdb holds only the in-frame ones, with some missing. The sample yields 390,000 or so clones, 85% to 90% seen once. The sequencing input was PBMCs or T cells enriched from blood (not recorded which). Every receptor here comes from a man aged 18 to 29 who had recovered from COVID-19. Both conserved end residues are part of each CDR3. The D gene is left open where the match is weak. Only part of the rows carry a size: once, few, many, or a class if the clone is expanded.

v_gene: TRBV25-1
d_gene: NA
j_gene: TRBJ1-1
abundance: NA
CDR3aa: CASSEYLGPVKAFF
CDR3nt: TGTGCCAGCAGTGAATACCTGGGGCCGGTAAAAGCTTTCTTT

v_gene: TRBV18
d_gene: NA
j_gene: TRBJ1-3
abundance: once
CDR3aa: CASSPSGSGNTIYF
CDR3nt: TGTGCCAGCTCACCGTCGGGGAGCGGAAACACCATATATTTT

v_gene: TRBV7-3
d_gene: NA
j_gene: TRBJ2-2
abundance: NA
CDR3aa: CASRRSTGELFF
CDR3nt: TGTGCCAGCAGGAGGAGCACCGGGGAGCTGTTTTTT

v_gene: TRBV28
d_gene: NA
j_gene: TRBJ1-2
abundance: NA
CDR3aa: CASSGSTGNGYTF
CDR3nt: TGTGCCAGCAGTGGCTCGACAGGAAATGGCTACACCTTC

v_gene: TRBV6-5
d_gene: NA
j_gene: TRBJ2-3
abundance: NA
CDR3aa: CASSYRFSADTQYF
CDR3nt: TGTGCCAGCAGTTACCGATTTAGCGCAGATACGCAGTATTTT

v_gene: TRBV7-2
d_gene: TRBD1
j_gene: TRBJ2-3
abundance: NA
CDR3aa: CASSSGAGTAFTDTQYF
CDR3nt: TGTGCCAGCAGCTCTGGAGCCGGGACAGCCTTCACAGATACGCAGTATTTT

v_gene: TRBV7-2
d_gene: NA
j_gene: TRBJ2-7
abundance: NA
CDR3aa: CASSLPLGGDTYEQYF
CDR3nt: TGTGCCAGCAGCTTACCCCTCGGCGGGGATACCTACGAGCAGTACTTC

v_gene: TRBV7-2
d_gene: NA
j_gene: TRBJ2-2
abundance: NA
CDR3aa: CASSLVVINTGELFF
CDR3nt: TGTGCCAGCAGCTTAGTAGTGATAAACACCGGGGAGCTGTTTTTT

v_gene: TRBV29-1
d_gene: TRBD2
j_gene: TRBJ2-1
abundance: NA
CDR3aa: CSDNSGRNEQFF
CDR3nt: TGCAGCGATAATAGCGGGAGAAATGAGCAGTTCTTC

v_gene: TRBV24-1
d_gene: NA
j_gene: TRBJ2-1
abundance: NA
CDR3aa: CATSDGRHEQFF
CDR3nt: TGTGCCACCAGTGACGGCAGGCATGAGCAGTTCTTC

v_gene: TRBV11-2
d_gene: NA
j_gene: TRBJ2-7
abundance: once
CDR3aa: CASSLVADQAF
CDR3nt: TGTGCCAGCAGCTTAGTCGCAGATCAGGCCTTC

v_gene: TRBV7-9
d_gene: NA
j_gene: TRBJ1-1
abundance: NA
CDR3aa: CASSVQGSSTEAFF
CDR3nt: TGTGCCAGCAGCGTACAGGGTAGTAGCACTGAAGCTTTCTTT

v_gene: TRBV28
d_gene: TRBD1
j_gene: TRBJ2-2
abundance: NA
CDR3aa: CASSIQGAGTGELFF
CDR3nt: TGTGCCAGCAGTATCCAGGGGGCCGGCACCGGGGAGCTGTTTTTT

v_gene: TRBV2
d_gene: TRBD1
j_gene: TRBJ1-5
abundance: NA
CDR3aa: CASSGQGAPQNQPQHF
CDR3nt: TGTGCCAGCAGCGGACAGGGGGCTCCGCAAAATCAGCCCCAGCATTTT

v_gene: TRBV14
d_gene: NA
j_gene: TRBJ2-6
abundance: few
CDR3aa: CASRTGSGANVLTF
CDR3nt: TGTGCCAGCAGAACGGGGTCTGGGGCCAACGTCCTGACTTTC

v_gene: TRBV7-2
d_gene: TRBD1
j_gene: TRBJ1-5
abundance: NA
CDR3aa: CASSLDLTGTGSNQPQHF
CDR3nt: TGTGCCAGCAGCTTAGACCTAACCGGGACAGGGTCTAATCAGCCCCAGCATTTT

v_gene: TRBV7-9
d_gene: NA
j_gene: TRBJ1-4
abundance: NA
CDR3aa: CASSIVVGNEKLFF
CDR3nt: TGTGCCAGCAGCATCGTAGTTGGTAATGAAAAACTGTTTTTT

v_gene: TRBV2
d_gene: TRBD2
j_gene: TRBJ2-1
abundance: NA
CDR3aa: CASRAGTSGDQFF
CDR3nt: TGTGCCAGCAGAGCCGGGACTAGCGGGGATCAGTTCTTC

v_gene: TRBV15
d_gene: NA
j_gene: TRBJ2-5
abundance: once
CDR3aa: CATSRDRGGQETQYF
CDR3nt: TGTGCCACCAGCAGAGATAGGGGGGGGCAGGAGACCCAGTACTTC

v_gene: TRBV18
d_gene: NA
j_gene: TRBJ1-1
abundance: NA
CDR3aa: CASSPSSSRVSTEAFF
CDR3nt: TGTGCCAGCTCACCAAGCAGTAGTCGGGTTAGTACTGAAGCTTTCTTT

v_gene: TRBV2
d_gene: NA
j_gene: TRBJ1-3
abundance: NA
CDR3aa: CASTTVRGGNTIYF
CDR3nt: TGTGCCAGCACCACGGTCCGAGGTGGAAACACCATATATTTT

v_gene: TRBV19
d_gene: TRBD1
j_gene: TRBJ1-1
abundance: NA
CDR3aa: CASSRTPGGTEAFF
CDR3nt: TGTGCCAGTAGTAGAACTCCAGGGGGCACTGAAGCTTTCTTT

v_gene: TRBV19
d_gene: TRBD1
j_gene: TRBJ1-5
abundance: NA
CDR3aa: CASSKIQGAQGQPQHF
CDR3nt: TGTGCCAGTAGTAAGATTCAGGGGGCGCAGGGACAGCCCCAGCATTTT

v_gene: TRBV10-3
d_gene: TRBD1
j_gene: TRBJ1-3
abundance: NA
CDR3aa: CATTDGTGLFSGNTIYF
CDR3nt: TGTGCCACCACCGACGGGACAGGGTTATTCTCTGGAAACACCATATATTTT

v_gene: TRBV19
d_gene: NA
j_gene: TRBJ2-5
abundance: NA
CDR3aa: CASSSGRKETQYF
CDR3nt: TGTGCCAGTAGTTCGGGGAGAAAAGAGACCCAGTACTTC

v_gene: TRBV5-4
d_gene: TRBD2
j_gene: TRBJ2-1
abundance: once
CDR3aa: CASSRTSGRNNEQFF
CDR3nt: TGTGCCAGCAGCCGGACTAGCGGGAGGAACAATGAGCAGTTCTTC

v_gene: TRBV28
d_gene: TRBD1
j_gene: TRBJ1-1
abundance: NA
CDR3aa: CASSPGTGNTEAFF
CDR3nt: TGTGCCAGCAGTCCGGGGACAGGGAACACTGAAGCTTTCTTT

v_gene: TRBV5-1
d_gene: NA
j_gene: TRBJ1-1
abundance: NA
CDR3aa: CASSRNPGLSYTEAFF
CDR3nt: TGCGCCAGCAGCCGAAACCCAGGGTTGTCCTATACTGAAGCTTTCTTT

v_gene: TRBV10-3
d_gene: TRBD1
j_gene: TRBJ1-2
abundance: NA
CDR3aa: CAISAGQGASFYGYTF
CDR3nt: TGTGCCATCAGTGCGGGACAGGGGGCTTCATTCTATGGCTACACCTTC

v_gene: TRBV7-2
d_gene: TRBD2
j_gene: TRBJ2-1
abundance: NA
CDR3aa: CATGLAYNEQFF
CDR3nt: TGTGCCACCGGACTAGCTTACAATGAGCAGTTCTTC

v_gene: TRBV9
d_gene: NA
j_gene: TRBJ2-7
abundance: NA
CDR3aa: CASSVGNRYEQYF
CDR3nt: TGTGCCAGCAGCGTAGGAAACAGATACGAGCAGTACTTC

v_gene: TRBV29-1
d_gene: TRBD1
j_gene: TRBJ2-7
abundance: NA
CDR3aa: CSAAGTDYEQYF
CDR3nt: TGCAGCGCTGCCGGGACAGACTACGAGCAGTACTTC

v_gene: TRBV28
d_gene: NA
j_gene: TRBJ1-2
abundance: NA
CDR3aa: CASSLPGPHGYTF
CDR3nt: TGTGCCAGCAGTTTACCGGGTCCCCATGGCTACACCTTC

v_gene: TRBV10-3
d_gene: TRBD1
j_gene: TRBJ2-3
abundance: NA
CDR3aa: CAITQGAADTQYF
CDR3nt: TGTGCCATCACACAGGGGGCCGCAGATACGCAGTATTTT

v_gene: TRBV30
d_gene: NA
j_gene: TRBJ2-1
abundance: NA
CDR3aa: CAWSEYSLRQFF
CDR3nt: TGTGCCTGGAGTGAATATAGCTTGCGGCAGTTCTTC

v_gene: TRBV7-9
d_gene: NA
j_gene: TRBJ1-6
abundance: NA
CDR3aa: CASSSGVQQGYNSPLHF
CDR3nt: TGTGCCAGCAGCTCGGGCGTTCAGCAGGGTTATAATTCACCCCTCCACTTT

v_gene: TRBV9
d_gene: TRBD1
j_gene: TRBJ1-2
abundance: NA
CDR3aa: CASSVDATGVYGYTF
CDR3nt: TGTGCCAGCAGCGTAGATGCGACAGGGGTTTATGGCTACACCTTC

v_gene: TRBV2
d_gene: TRBD1
j_gene: TRBJ2-7
abundance: NA
CDR3aa: CASSYAGVGQGGYEQYF
CDR3nt: TGTGCCAGCAGTTACGCCGGGGTAGGACAGGGAGGATACGAGCAGTACTTC

v_gene: TRBV24-1
d_gene: TRBD1
j_gene: TRBJ2-7
abundance: NA
CDR3aa: CATSDPGQSYEQYF
CDR3nt: TGTGCCACCAGTGACCCGGGACAGTCCTACGAGCAGTACTTC

v_gene: TRBV27
d_gene: TRBD1
j_gene: TRBJ1-2
abundance: once
CDR3aa: CASSLGQGGYGYTF
CDR3nt: TGTGCCAGCAGTCTCGGACAGGGTGGCTATGGCTACACCTTC

v_gene: TRBV19
d_gene: TRBD1
j_gene: TRBJ1-1
abundance: NA
CDR3aa: CASSPPTGMNTEAFF
CDR3nt: TGTGCCAGTAGTCCCCCGACAGGGATGAACACTGAAGCTTTCTTT

v_gene: TRBV25-1
d_gene: NA
j_gene: TRBJ1-2
abundance: NA
CDR3aa: CASSEAGDYGYTF
CDR3nt: TGTGCCAGCAGTGAAGCCGGGGACTATGGCTACACCTTC

v_gene: TRBV19
d_gene: NA
j_gene: TRBJ2-7
abundance: NA
CDR3aa: CARRSLGAYEQYF
CDR3nt: TGTGCCCGTCGAAGCCTTGGAGCCTACGAGCAGTACTTC

v_gene: TRBV7-2
d_gene: NA
j_gene: TRBJ2-2
abundance: NA
CDR3aa: CASSLAPRAGELFF
CDR3nt: TGTGCCAGCAGCTTAGCCCCCAGGGCCGGGGAGCTGTTTTTT

v_gene: TRBV5-1
d_gene: TRBD1
j_gene: TRBJ2-1
abundance: NA
CDR3aa: CASSRIPGGAYNEQFF
CDR3nt: TGCGCCAGCAGTCGAATTCCAGGGGGCGCTTACAATGAGCAGTTCTTC

v_gene: TRBV19
d_gene: TRBD1
j_gene: TRBJ1-1
abundance: NA
CDR3aa: CASRGTGGTEAFF
CDR3nt: TGTGCCAGTAGGGGGACAGGGGGGACTGAAGCTTTCTTT

v_gene: TRBV29-1
d_gene: TRBD2
j_gene: TRBJ2-2
abundance: NA
CDR3aa: CSVGTSGNTGELFF
CDR3nt: TGCAGCGTCGGGACTAGCGGAAACACCGGGGAGCTGTTTTTT

v_gene: TRBV6-5
d_gene: TRBD1
j_gene: TRBJ2-6
abundance: medium-sized
CDR3aa: CASSTGETGANVLTF
CDR3nt: TGTGCCAGCAGTACAGGGGAGACTGGGGCCAACGTCCTGACTTTC

v_gene: TRBV28
d_gene: NA
j_gene: TRBJ1-1
abundance: NA
CDR3aa: CASSFVGRTEAFF
CDR3nt: TGTGCCAGCAGTTTCGTCGGGAGGACTGAAGCTTTCTTT

v_gene: TRBV28
d_gene: TRBD1
j_gene: TRBJ1-1
abundance: NA
CDR3aa: CASSFRGGLEAFF
CDR3nt: TGTGCCAGCAGTTTCCGAGGGGGCCTTGAAGCTTTCTTT

v_gene: TRBV14
d_gene: NA
j_gene: TRBJ1-4
abundance: NA
CDR3aa: CASSRSGANEKLFF
CDR3nt: TGTGCCAGCAGCCGAAGTGGAGCTAATGAAAAACTGTTTTTT

v_gene: TRBV2
d_gene: TRBD2
j_gene: TRBJ2-7
abundance: NA
CDR3aa: CASSFGLAGFGEQYF
CDR3nt: TGTGCCAGTTCCTTTGGACTAGCGGGATTTGGGGAGCAGTACTTC

v_gene: TRBV29-1
d_gene: TRBD2
j_gene: TRBJ2-1
abundance: NA
CDR3aa: CSVGGLAGYNEQFF
CDR3nt: TGCAGCGTTGGGGGACTAGCGGGTTACAATGAGCAGTTCTTC

v_gene: TRBV15
d_gene: TRBD2
j_gene: TRBJ2-1
abundance: once
CDR3aa: CATSSRGLAGTNEQFF
CDR3nt: TGTGCCACCAGCAGCCGAGGACTAGCGGGGACCAATGAGCAGTTCTTC

v_gene: TRBV5-1
d_gene: TRBD1
j_gene: TRBJ2-2
abundance: NA
CDR3aa: CASGQENTGELFF
CDR3nt: TGCGCCAGCGGACAGGAGAACACCGGGGAGCTGTTTTTT

v_gene: TRBV18
d_gene: NA
j_gene: TRBJ2-7
abundance: NA
CDR3aa: CASSPEQGNYEQYF
CDR3nt: TGTGCCAGCTCACCAGAACAGGGTAACTACGAGCAGTACTTC